Presented here are 6 T cell receptor beta chains from one specimen sequenced in a study of blood T cell repertoires in COVID-19. Repertoires were generated with immunoSEQ multiplex PCR, while TCRdb's copy carries only in-frame clones and drops some. The table shows 490,000 or so clones, with 88% occurring only once. Sample: PBMCs or T cells enriched from blood (not recorded which). The receptors shown here come from a woman aged 35 to 49 who had recovered from COVID-19.

V and J are TRBV14 and TRBJ2-2; TRBD2 is a possible D gene (6 bases). The ends were cut back, 2 bases at V and 4 bases at J, with 11 bases in the middle. The V gene's germline CDR1 is SGHDN and CDR2 FVKESK. CDR3 length equals 15 residues. The CDR3 DNA sequence: TGTGCCAGCAGCCAACTTGAGGGACTCACCGGGGAGCTGTTTTTT. It codes for CASSQLEGLTGELFF.

In the case of this clone: In the same sample, other DNA sequences code for this CDR3. The genes are TRBV18 and TRBJ1-1; unclear D gene. Trimming pared 1 base from V and 1 base from J, leaving 4 bases between. Germline CDR1 reads KGHSH; CDR2 reads LQKENI. The CDR3 spans 13 residues. In DNA, the CDR3 is TGTGCCAGCTCACCACGAGAGAACACTGAAGCTTTCTTT. Translated: CASSPRENTEAFF.

V and J are TRBV30 and TRBJ2-1; 11 bases agree with TRBD2. Germline V gene sequence: CDR1 GTSNPN, CDR2 SVGIG (reference sequence). Trimming took 8 bases from V and 4 from J; bases not matched to a gene: 4. This CDR3 region has 13 residues. The CDR3 DNA follows: TGTGCCAGAGGACTAGCGGGTTACAATGAGCAGTTCTTC. Its protein is CARGLAGYNEQFF.

The CDR3 DNA reads as TGTGCCAGCAAGTTGACCTCGGCAGGGGGAGGCTACACCTTC. Protein product: CASKLTSAGGGYTF. The rearrangement links TRBV6-4 to TRBJ1-2; 7 nucleotides agree with TRBD1. Looked up from germline, CDR1 is MRHNA and CDR2 is SNTAGT. The CDR3 has 14 residues. Losses at the gene ends were 7 bases for V and 8 bases for J; bases not matched to a gene: 13.

The CDR3 nucleotides are TGTGCCACCAGCAGAGATTGGGCAGGGCCGAACACCGGGGAGCTGTTTTTT. Translated: CATSRDWAGPNTGELFF. This chain uses TRBV15 with TRBJ2-2; maybe TRBD1 (5 bases). With 0 bases removed from V and 0 bases from J, the gap between germline ends came to 11 bases. Per germline, CDR1 LNHNV and CDR2 YYDKDF (reference sequence). The CDR3 runs 17 residues.

The gene calls are TRBV7-2 and TRBJ1-1; TRBD1 aligns across 7 bases. V dropped 5 bases and J dropped 6; count of bases not matched to a gene: 9. CDR1 is SGHTA, CDR2 FQGNSA, per germline. The length of the CDR3 is 14 residues. The CDR3 sequence is CASSPGGPTAEAFF. The CDR3 DNA reads as TGTGCCAGCAGCCCAGGGGGACCGACAGCTGAAGCTTTCTTT.